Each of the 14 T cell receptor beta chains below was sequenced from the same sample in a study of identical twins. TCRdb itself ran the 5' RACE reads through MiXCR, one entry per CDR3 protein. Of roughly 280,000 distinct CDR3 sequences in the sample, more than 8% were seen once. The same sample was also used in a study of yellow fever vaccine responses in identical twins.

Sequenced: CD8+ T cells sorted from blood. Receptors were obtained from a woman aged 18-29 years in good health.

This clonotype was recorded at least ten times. The CDR3 DNA is TGTGCCAGCAGTTCCCCTAGTGGGAGGATCTACGAGCAGTACTTC. Amino acid sequence: CASSSPSGRIYEQYF. The rearrangement joins TRBV28 to TRBJ2-7, with a tentative D call TRBD2 (6 bases). The ends were cut back, 4 bases at V and 3 bases at J, with 16 bases in the middle. The CDR3 runs 15 residues. Germline V gene lookup returns CDR1 MDHEN and CDR2 SYDVKM.

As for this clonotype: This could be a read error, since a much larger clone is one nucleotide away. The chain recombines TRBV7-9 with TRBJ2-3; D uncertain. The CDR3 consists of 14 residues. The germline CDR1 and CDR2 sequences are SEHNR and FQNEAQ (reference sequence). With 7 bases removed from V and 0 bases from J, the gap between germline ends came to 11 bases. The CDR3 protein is CASNPPGSTDTQYF. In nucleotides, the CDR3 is TGTGCCAGCAACCCACCAGGAAGCACAGATACGCAGTATTTT.

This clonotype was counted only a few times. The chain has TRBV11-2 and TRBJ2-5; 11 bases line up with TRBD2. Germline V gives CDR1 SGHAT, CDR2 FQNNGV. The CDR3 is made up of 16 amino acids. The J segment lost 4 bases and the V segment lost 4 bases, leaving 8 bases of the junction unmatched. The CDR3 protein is CASSSSLAGAGETQYF. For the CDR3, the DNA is TGTGCCAGCAGCTCCTCACTAGCGGGGGCAGGAGAGACCCAGTACTTC. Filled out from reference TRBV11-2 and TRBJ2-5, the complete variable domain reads EAGVAQSPRYKIIEKRQSVAFWCNPISGHATLYWYQQILGQGPKLLIQFQNNGVVDDSQLPKDRFSAERLKGVDSTLKIQPAKLEDSAVYLCASSSSLAGAGETQYFGPGTRLLVL.

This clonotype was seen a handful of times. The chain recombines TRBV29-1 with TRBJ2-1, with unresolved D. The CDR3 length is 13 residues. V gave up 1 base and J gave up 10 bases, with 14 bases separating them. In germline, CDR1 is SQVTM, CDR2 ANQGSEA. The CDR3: CSVEGMADREQFF. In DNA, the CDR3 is TGCAGCGTTGAAGGTATGGCGGATCGGGAGCAGTTCTTC.

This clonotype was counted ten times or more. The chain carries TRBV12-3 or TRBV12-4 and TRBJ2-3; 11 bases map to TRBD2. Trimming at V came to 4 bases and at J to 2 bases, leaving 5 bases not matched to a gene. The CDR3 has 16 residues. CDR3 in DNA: TGTGCCAGCAGTTCAATACTAGCGGGAGACACAGATACGCAGTATTTT. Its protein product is CASSSILAGDTDTQYF.

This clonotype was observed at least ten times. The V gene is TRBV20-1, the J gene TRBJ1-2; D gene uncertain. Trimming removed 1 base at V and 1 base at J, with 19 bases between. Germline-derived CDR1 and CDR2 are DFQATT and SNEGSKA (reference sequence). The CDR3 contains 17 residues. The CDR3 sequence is CSARGFPTPLFNYGYTF. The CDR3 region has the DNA TGCAGTGCTAGAGGTTTCCCCACCCCACTTTTTAACTATGGCTACACCTTC.

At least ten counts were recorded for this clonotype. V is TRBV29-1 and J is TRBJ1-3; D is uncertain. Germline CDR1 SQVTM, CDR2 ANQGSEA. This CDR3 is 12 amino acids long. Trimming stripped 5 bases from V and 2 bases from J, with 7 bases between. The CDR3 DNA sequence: TGCAGCGTTCGAGGGCCTGGAAACACCATATATTTT. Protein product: CSVRGPGNTIYF. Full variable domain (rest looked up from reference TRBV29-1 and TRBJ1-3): SAVISQKPSRDICQRGTSLTIQCQVDSQVTMMFWYRQQPGQSLTLIATANQGSEATYESGFVIDKFPISRPNLTFSTLTVSNMSPEDSSIYLCSVRGPGNTIYFGEGSWLTVV.

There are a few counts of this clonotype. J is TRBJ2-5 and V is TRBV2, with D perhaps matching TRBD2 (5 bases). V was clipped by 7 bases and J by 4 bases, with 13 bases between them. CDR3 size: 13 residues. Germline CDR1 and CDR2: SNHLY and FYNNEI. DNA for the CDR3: TGTGCCAGCATGAGGGTCCGCTCAGAGACCCAGTACTTC. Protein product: CASMRVRSETQYF.

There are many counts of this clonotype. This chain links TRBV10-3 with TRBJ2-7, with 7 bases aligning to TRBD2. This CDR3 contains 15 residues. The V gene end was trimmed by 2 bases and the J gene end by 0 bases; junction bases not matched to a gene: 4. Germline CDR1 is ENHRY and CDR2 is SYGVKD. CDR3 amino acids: CAISELLADSYEQYF. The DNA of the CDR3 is TGTGCCATCAGTGAGCTTCTAGCGGACTCCTACGAGCAGTACTTC.

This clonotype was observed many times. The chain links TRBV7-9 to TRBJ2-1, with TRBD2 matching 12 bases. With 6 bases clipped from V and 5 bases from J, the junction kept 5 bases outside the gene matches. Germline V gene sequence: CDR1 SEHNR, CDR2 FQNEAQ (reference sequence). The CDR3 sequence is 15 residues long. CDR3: CASRDTSGRHNEQFF. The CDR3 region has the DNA TGTGCCAGCAGGGATACTAGCGGGAGGCACAATGAGCAGTTCTTC. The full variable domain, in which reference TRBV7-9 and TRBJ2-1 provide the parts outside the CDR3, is DTGVSQNPRHKITKRGQNVTFRCDPISEHNRLYWYRQTLGQGPEFLTYFQNEAQLEKSRLLSDRFSAERPKGSFSTLEIQRTEQGDSAMYLCASRDTSGRHNEQFFGPGTRLTVL.

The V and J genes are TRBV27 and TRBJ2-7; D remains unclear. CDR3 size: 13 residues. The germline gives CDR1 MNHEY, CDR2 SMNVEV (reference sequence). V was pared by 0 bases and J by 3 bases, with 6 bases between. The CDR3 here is CASSLSFGYEQYF. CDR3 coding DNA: TGTGCCAGCAGTTTATCTTTTGGCTACGAGCAGTACTTC.

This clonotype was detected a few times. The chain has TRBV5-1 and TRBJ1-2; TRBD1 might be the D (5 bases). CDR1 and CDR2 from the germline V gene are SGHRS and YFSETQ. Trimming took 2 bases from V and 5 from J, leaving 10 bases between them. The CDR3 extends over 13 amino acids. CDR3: CASSFQTEYGYTF. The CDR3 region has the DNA TGCGCCAGCAGCTTCCAGACAGAATATGGCTACACCTTC. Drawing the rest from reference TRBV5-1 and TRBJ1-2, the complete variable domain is KAGVTQTPRYLIKTRGQQVTLSCSPISGHRSVSWYQQTPGQGLQFLFEYFSETQRNKGNFPGRFSGRQFSNSRSEMNVSTLELGDSALYLCASSFQTEYGYTFGSGTRLTVV.

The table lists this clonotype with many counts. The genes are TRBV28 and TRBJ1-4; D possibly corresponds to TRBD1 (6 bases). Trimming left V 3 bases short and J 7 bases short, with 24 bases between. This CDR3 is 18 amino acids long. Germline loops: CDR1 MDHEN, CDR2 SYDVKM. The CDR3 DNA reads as TGTGCCAGCAGTTTGGGGTATCTGGAAGGGGACACGTTTGAAAAACTGTTTTTT. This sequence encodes CASSLGYLEGDTFEKLFF.

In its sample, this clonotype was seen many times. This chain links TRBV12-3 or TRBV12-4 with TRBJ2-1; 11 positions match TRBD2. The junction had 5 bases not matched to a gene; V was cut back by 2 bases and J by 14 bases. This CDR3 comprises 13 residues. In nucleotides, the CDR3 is TGTGCCAGCAGTTTACAACTAGCGGGAGACGAGTTCTTC. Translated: CASSLQLAGDEFF.